This T cell receptor (beta chain) was profiled in a study of blood T cells in healthy people across ages. Germline V gives CDR1 MGHRA, CDR2 YSYEKL. CDR3 length equals 17 residues. In its sample, this clonotype was seen a few times. An end of the junction does not agree with germline; a read error may underlie this. Through a sample-barcoded 5' primer and a J-beta primer mix, a second PCR was run for roughly 6 to 11 cycles. Each sample provided no less than 2.5 million CDR3-containing paired-end reads. TCRdb used MiXCR to reprocess the 5' RACE reads, holding one entry per CDR3 protein. This repertoire shows approximately 490,000 distinct CDR3 sequences, 24% found once; its top ten account for just under 9%. Roughly 9 milliliters of peripheral blood were drawn from each donor. This sample also belongs to another study, concerning T cells of mothers and their children.

Sequences were obtained from blood. The V and J genes are TRBV4-1 and TRBJ2-4; perhaps TRBD2 as D (5 bases). The clonotype was recovered from a boy aged 10-17 years in good health. The CDR3 loop is CVSSQEFGRKIENIQYF. The CDR3 DNA sequence: TGCGTCAGCAGCCAAGAGTTTGGGAGAAAGATCGAAAACATTCAGTACTTC.